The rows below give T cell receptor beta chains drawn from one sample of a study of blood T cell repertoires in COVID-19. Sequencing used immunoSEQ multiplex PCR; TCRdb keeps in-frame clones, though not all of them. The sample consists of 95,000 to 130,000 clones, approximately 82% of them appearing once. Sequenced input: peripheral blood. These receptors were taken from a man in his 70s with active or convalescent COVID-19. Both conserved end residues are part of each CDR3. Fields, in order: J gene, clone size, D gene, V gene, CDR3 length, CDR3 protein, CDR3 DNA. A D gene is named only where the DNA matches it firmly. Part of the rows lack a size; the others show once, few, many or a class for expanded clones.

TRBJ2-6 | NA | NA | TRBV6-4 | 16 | CASSPQGISGANVLTF | TGTGCCAGCAGTCCCCAGGGCATCTCTGGGGCCAACGTCCTGACTTTC
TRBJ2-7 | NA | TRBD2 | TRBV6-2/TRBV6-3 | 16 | CASSYISGGIQYEQYF | TGTGCCAGCAGTTACATAAGCGGGGGGATACAATACGAGCAGTACTTC
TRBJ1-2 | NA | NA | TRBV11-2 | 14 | CASSPSGGFYGYTF | TGTGCCAGCAGCCCGTCGGGGGGTTTCTATGGCTACACCTTC
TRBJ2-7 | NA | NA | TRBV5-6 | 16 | CASSKWAGRNSYEQYF | TGTGCCAGCAGCAAATGGGCAGGAAGAAACTCCTACGAGCAGTACTTC
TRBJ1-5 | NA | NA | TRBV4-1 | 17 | CASSQDRGRPESQPQHF | TGCGCCAGCAGCCAAGATCGGGGAAGACCAGAAAGTCAGCCCCAGCATTTT
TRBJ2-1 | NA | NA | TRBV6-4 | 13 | CASSRTGNNEQFF | TGTGCCAGCAGCCGGACGGGAAACAATGAGCAGTTCTTC
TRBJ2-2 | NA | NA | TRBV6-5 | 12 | CASRRNTGELFF | TGTGCCAGCAGGCGAAACACCGGGGAGCTGTTTTTT
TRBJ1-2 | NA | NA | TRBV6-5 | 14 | CASFTGRANYGYTF | TGTGCCAGCTTCACAGGGAGAGCTAACTATGGCTACACCTTC
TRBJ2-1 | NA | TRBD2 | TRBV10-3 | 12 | CAITSMSGKPFF | TGTGCCATCACCTCAATGAGCGGGAAGCCCTTCTTC
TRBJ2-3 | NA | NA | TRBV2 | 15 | CASSRQAGSTDTQYF | TGTGCCAGCAGTCGACAGGCTGGTAGCACAGATACGCAGTATTTT
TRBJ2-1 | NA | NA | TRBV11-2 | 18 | CASSLLGRGAITYNEQFF | TGTGCCAGCAGCTTATTAGGCAGGGGGGCGATTACCTACAATGAGCAGTTCTTC
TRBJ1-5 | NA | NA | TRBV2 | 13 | CASTSRGNQPQHF | TGTGCCAGCACCAGCCGGGGCAATCAGCCCCAGCATTTT
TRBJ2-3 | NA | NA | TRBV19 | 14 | CASSITLRTDTQYF | TGTGCCAGTAGTATTACGCTCCGGACAGATACGCAGTATTTT
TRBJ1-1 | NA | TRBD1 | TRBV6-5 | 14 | CASSYQGDNTEAFF | TGTGCCAGCAGTTATCAGGGGGATAACACTGAAGCTTTCTTT
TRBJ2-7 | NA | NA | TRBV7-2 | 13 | CASSPGGGYEQYF | TGTGCCAGCAGCCCCGGTGGGGGGTACGAGCAGTACTTC
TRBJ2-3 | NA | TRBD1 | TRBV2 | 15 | CASSVNRGIADTQYF | TGTGCCAGCAGTGTTAACAGGGGGATCGCAGATACGCAGTATTTT
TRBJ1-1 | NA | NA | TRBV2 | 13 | CASSENRDMEAFF | TGTGCCAGCAGTGAAAACAGGGACATGGAAGCTTTCTTT
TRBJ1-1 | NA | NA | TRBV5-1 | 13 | CASSFAPGTEAFF | TGCGCCAGCAGTTTTGCTCCCGGGACTGAAGCTTTCTTT
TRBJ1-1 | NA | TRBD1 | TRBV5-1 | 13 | CASSLSGTGEAFF | TGCGCCAGCAGCTTGTCCGGGACAGGTGAAGCTTTCTTT
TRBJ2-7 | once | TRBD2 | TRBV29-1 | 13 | CSVKTSGVYEQYF | TGCAGCGTCAAGACTAGCGGGGTCTACGAGCAGTACTTC
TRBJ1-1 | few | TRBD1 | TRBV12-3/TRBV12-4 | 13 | CASSSDRVTEAFF | TGTGCCAGCAGTTCGGACAGGGTGACTGAAGCTTTCTTT
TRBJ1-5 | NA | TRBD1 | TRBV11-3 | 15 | CASSRSGTGDQPQHF | TGTGCCAGCAGCCGATCCGGGACAGGGGATCAGCCCCAGCATTTT
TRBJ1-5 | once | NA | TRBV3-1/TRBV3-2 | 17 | CASSPSPLTSGNQPQHF | TGTGCCAGCAGCCCTTCCCCGTTGACTTCGGGCAATCAGCCCCAGCATTTT
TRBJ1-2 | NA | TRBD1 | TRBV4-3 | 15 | CASSQGAGGFYGYTF | TGCGCCAGCAGCCAAGGAGCAGGGGGCTTCTATGGCTACACCTTC
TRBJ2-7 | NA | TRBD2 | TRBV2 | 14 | CASRTSGGFNEQYF | TGTGCCAGCAGGACCTCGGGGGGGTTCAACGAGCAGTACTTC
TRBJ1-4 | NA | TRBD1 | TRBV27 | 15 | CASSWAGGQNEKLFF | TGTGCCAGCAGTTGGGCCGGGGGACAGAATGAAAAACTGTTTTTT
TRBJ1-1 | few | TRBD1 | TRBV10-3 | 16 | CAISERGQGTGTEAFF | TGTGCCATCAGTGAGCGGGGACAGGGGACGGGCACTGAAGCTTTCTTT
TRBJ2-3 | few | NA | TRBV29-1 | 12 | CSVLDSTDTQYF | TGCAGCGTCCTAGACAGCACAGATACGCAGTATTTT
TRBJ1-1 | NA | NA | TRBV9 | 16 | CARNKDPRTGGTEAFF | TGTGCCAGGAATAAGGACCCAAGAACCGGGGGCACTGAAGCTTTCTTT
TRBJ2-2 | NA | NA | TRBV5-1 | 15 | CASSLGQMNTGELFF | TGCGCCAGCAGCTTGGGACAGATGAACACCGGGGAGCTGTTTTTT
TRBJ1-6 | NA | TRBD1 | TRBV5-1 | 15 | CASSWGQGRASPLHF | TGCGCCAGCAGCTGGGGACAGGGGAGAGCTTCACCCCTCCACTTT
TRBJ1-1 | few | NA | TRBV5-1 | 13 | CASSTGSNTEAFF | TGCGCCAGCAGTACAGGGTCGAACACTGAAGCTTTCTTT
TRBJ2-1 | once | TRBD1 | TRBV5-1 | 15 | CASSLRGQGGYEQFF | TGCGCCAGCAGCTTACGGGGACAGGGTGGCTATGAGCAGTTCTTC
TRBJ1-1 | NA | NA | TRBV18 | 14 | CASSTRHGLTEAFF | TGTGCCAGCTCAACCCGACACGGTCTCACTGAAGCTTTCTTT
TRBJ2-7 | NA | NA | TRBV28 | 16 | CASSLGGGGRPYEQYF | TGTGCCAGCAGTTTGGGGGGGGGCGGGAGACCCTACGAGCAGTACTTC
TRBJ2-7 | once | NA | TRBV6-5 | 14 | CASSPFGGAGEQYF | TGTGCCAGCTCCCCCTTTGGGGGGGCGGGCGAGCAGTACTTC
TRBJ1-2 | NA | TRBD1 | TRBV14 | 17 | CASSRTGGMNLDYGYTF | TGTGCCAGCAGCCGGACAGGGGGCATGAATTTGGACTATGGCTACACCTTC
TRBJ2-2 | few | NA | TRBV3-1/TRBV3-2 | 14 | CASSPQTNTGELFF | TGTGCCAGCAGCCCCCAGACGAACACCGGGGAGCTGTTTTTT
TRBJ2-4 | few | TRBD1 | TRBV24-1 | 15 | CATSDSGQGSNIQYF | TGTGCCACCAGTGATTCGGGACAGGGGAGTAACATTCAGTACTTC
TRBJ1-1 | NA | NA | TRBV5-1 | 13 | CASREGLNTEAFF | TGCGCCAGCAGGGAGGGGTTGAACACTGAAGCTTTCTTT
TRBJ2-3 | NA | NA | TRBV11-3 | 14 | CASSFGQGSDTQYF | TGTGCCAGCAGCTTCGGGCAGGGCTCGGATACGCAGTATTTT
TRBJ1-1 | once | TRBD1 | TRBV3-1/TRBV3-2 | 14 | CASSRQGKNTEAFF | TGTGCCAGCAGCCGACAGGGTAAAAACACTGAAGCTTTCTTT
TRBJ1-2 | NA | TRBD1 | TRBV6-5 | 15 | CASSYSQGARKGYTF | TGTGCCAGCAGTTACTCCCAGGGGGCGAGAAAGGGCTACACCTTC
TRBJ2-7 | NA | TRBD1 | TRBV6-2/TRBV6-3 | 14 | CASSYTTGPYEQYF | TGTGCCAGCAGTTACACGACAGGGCCCTACGAGCAGTACTTC
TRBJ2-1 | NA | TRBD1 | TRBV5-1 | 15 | CASSYQGGDYNEQFF | TGCGCCAGCAGTTATCAAGGGGGCGATTACAATGAGCAGTTCTTC
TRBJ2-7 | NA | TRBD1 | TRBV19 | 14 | CASSTLTGGDEQYF | TGTGCCAGTAGTACCCTGACAGGGGGGGACGAGCAGTACTTC
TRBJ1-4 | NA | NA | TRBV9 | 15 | CASSHQEGTGEKLFF | TGTGCCAGCAGCCATCAGGAAGGCACGGGAGAAAAACTGTTTTTT
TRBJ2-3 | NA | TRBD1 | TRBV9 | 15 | CASSETGGSADTQYF | TGTGCCAGCAGCGAAACAGGGGGCTCGGCAGATACGCAGTATTTT
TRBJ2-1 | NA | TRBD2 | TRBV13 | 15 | CASSAGGRSYNEQFF | TGTGCCAGCAGTGCGGGGGGAAGGTCCTACAATGAGCAGTTCTTC
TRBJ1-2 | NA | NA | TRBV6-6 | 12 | CASSSGAYGYTF | TGTGCCAGCAGTTCAGGGGCCTATGGCTACACCTTC
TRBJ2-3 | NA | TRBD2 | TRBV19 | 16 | CASSVGLAVRTDTQYF | TGTGCCAGTAGTGTGGGACTAGCGGTACGCACAGATACGCAGTATTTT
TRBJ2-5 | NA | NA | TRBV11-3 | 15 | CASSPRDGRRETQYF | TGTGCCAGCAGCCCACGGGATGGGAGAAGAGAGACCCAGTACTTC
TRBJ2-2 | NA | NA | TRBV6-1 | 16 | CASSEASVGGTGELFF | TGTGCCAGCAGTGAAGCCAGTGTAGGAGGTACCGGGGAGCTGTTTTTT
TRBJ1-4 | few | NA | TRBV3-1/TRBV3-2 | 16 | CASSQDPGVGNEKLFF | TGTGCCAGCAGCCAAGATCCAGGGGTCGGTAATGAAAAACTGTTTTTT
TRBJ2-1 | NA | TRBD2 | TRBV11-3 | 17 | CASSLVRLASGSNEQFF | TGTGCCAGCAGCTTAGTGCGTTTGGCTAGCGGGAGCAATGAGCAGTTCTTC
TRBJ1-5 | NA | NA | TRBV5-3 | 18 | CARSLAPPGGCSNQPQHF | TGTGCCAGAAGCTTGGCGCCCCCCGGAGGGTGTAGCAATCAGCCCCAGCATTTT
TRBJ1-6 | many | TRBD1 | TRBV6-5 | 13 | CASARDRGSPLHF | TGTGCCAGCGCGCGGGACAGGGGTTCACCCCTCCACTTT